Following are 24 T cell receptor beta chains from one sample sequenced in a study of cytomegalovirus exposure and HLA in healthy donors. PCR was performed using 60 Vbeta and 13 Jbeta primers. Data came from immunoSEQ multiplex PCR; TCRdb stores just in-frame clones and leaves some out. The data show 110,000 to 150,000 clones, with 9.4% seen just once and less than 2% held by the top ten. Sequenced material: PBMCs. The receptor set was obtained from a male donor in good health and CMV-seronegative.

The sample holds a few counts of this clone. The CDR3 sequence: CASSTSRGPYEQYF. The CDR3 DNA follows: TGTGCCAGCAGTACATCCAGGGGACCCTACGAGCAGTACTTC. This sequence joins TRBV6-6 and TRBJ2-7; maybe TRBD1 (6 bases). The CDR3 is 14 amino acids. Trimming shortened V by 5 bases and J by 2 bases, and 13 bases separated the two germline ends. Germline V gene lookup returns CDR1 MNHNY and CDR2 SVGAGI (reference sequence).

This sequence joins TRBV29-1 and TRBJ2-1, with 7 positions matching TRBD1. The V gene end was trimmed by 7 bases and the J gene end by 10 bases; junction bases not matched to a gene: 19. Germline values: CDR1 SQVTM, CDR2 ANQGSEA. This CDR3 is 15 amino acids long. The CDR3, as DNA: TGCAGCGCCCGGAACCGGGACAGTGGTAGTAGGGAGCAGTTCTTC. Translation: CSARNRDSGSREQFF.

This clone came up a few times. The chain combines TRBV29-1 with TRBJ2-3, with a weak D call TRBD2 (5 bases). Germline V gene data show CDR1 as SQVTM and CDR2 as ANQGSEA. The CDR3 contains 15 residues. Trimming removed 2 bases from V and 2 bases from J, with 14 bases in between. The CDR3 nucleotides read TGCAGCGTTGAACGCGGCAGAGGGTACACAGATACGCAGTATTTT. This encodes CSVERGRGYTDTQYF.

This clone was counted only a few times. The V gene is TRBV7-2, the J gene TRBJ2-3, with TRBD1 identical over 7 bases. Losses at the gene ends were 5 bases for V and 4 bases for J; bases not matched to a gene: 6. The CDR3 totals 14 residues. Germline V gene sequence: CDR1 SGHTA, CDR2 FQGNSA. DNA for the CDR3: TGTGCCAGCAGCCTGCTGACAGGGCCAGATACGCAGTATTTT. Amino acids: CASSLLTGPDTQYF. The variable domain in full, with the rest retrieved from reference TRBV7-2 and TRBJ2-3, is GAGVSQSPSNKVTEKGKDVELRCDPISGHTALYWYRQSLGQGLEFLIYFQGNSAPDKSGLPSDRFSAERTGGSVSTLTIQRTQQEDSAVYLCASSLLTGPDTQYFGPGTRLTVL.

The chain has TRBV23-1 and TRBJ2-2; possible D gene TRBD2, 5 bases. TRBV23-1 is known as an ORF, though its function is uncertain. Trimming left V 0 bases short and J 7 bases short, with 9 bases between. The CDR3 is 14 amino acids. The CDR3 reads CASSQSPRGGELFF. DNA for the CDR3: TGCGCCAGCAGTCAATCGCCACGGGGCGGGGAGCTGTTTTTT.

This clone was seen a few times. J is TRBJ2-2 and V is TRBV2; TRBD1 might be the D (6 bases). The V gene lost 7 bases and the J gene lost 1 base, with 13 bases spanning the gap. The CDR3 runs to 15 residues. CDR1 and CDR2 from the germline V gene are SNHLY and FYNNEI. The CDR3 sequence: CASNLLTGNTGELFF. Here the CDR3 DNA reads TGTGCCAGCAATCTACTGACAGGGAACACCGGGGAGCTGTTTTTT.

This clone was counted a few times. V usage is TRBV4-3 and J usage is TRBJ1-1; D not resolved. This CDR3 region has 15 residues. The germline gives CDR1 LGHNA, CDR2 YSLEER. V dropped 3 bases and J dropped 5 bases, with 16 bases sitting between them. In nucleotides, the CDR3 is TGCGCCAGCAGCCATGGTCCGGAGGGAGCGACTGAAGCTTTCTTT. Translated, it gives CASSHGPEGATEAFF.

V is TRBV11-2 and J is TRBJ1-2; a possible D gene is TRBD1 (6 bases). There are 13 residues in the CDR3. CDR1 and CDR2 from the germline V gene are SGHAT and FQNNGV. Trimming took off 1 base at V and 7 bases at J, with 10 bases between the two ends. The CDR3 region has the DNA TGTGCCAGCAGCTTAGGAGGGGGATCTGGCTACACCTTC. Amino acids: CASSLGGGSGYTF.

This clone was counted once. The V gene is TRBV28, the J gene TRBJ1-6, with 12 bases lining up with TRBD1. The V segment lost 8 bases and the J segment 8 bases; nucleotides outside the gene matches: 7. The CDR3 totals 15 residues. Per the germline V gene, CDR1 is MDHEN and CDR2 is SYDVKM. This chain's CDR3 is CASYGGDRGHSPLHF. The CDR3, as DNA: TGTGCCAGCTACGGCGGGGACAGGGGGCATTCACCCCTCCACTTT. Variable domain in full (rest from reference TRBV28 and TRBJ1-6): DVKVTQSSRYLVKRTGEKVFLECVQDMDHENMFWYRQDPGLGLRLIYFSYDVKMKEKGDIPEGYSVSREKKERFSLILESASTNQTSMYLCASYGGDRGHSPLHFGNGTRLTVT.

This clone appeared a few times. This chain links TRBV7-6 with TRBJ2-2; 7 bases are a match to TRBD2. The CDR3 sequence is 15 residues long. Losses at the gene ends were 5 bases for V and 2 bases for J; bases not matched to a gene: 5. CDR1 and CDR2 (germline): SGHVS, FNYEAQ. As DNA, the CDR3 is TGTGCCAGCAGCCAAGCTAGCGGCAACACCGGGGAGCTGTTTTTT. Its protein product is CASSQASGNTGELFF.

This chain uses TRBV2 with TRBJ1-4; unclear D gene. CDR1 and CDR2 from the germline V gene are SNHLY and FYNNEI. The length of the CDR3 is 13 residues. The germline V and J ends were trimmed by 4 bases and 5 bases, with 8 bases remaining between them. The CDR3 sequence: CASSAGWNEKLFF. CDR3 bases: TGTGCCAGCAGTGCGGGTTGGAATGAAAAACTGTTTTTT.

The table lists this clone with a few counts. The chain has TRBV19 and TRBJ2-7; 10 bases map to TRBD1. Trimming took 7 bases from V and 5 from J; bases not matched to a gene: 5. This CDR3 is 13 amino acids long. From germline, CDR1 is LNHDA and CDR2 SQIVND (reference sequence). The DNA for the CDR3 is TGTGCCAGTAAGGGACAGGGGTATAACGAGCAGTACTTC. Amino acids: CASKGQGYNEQYF.

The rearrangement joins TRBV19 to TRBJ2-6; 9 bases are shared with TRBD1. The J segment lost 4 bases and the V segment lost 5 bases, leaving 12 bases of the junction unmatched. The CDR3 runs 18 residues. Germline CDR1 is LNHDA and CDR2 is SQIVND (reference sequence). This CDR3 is CASSHSAGTGTGANVLTF. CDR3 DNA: TGTGCCAGTAGTCACTCCGCCGGGACAGGGACGGGGGCCAACGTCCTGACTTTC.

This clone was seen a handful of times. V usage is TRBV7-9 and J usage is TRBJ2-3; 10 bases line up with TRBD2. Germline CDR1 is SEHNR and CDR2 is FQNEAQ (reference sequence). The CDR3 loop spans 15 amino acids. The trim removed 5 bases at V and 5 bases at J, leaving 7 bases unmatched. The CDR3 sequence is CASSLGLAEGDTQYF. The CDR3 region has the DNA TGTGCCAGCAGCCTCGGACTAGCGGAGGGAGATACGCAGTATTTT. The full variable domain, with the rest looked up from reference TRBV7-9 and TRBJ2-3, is DTGVSQNPRHKITKRGQNVTFRCDPISEHNRLYWYRQTLGQGPEFLTYFQNEAQLEKSRLLSDRFSAERPKGSFSTLEIQRTEQGDSAMYLCASSLGLAEGDTQYFGPGTRLTVL.

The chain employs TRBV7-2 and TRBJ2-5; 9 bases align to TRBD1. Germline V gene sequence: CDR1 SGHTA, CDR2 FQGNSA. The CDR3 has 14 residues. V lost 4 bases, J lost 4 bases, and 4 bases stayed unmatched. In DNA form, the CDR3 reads TGTGCCAGCAGCTCGGACAGGGGACGAGAGACCCAGTACTTC. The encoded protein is CASSSDRGRETQYF.

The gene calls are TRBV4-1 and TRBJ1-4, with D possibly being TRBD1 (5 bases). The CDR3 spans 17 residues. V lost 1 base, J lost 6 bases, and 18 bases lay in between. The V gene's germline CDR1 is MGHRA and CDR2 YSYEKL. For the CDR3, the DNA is TGCGCCAGCAGCCAAGCGGCCCAGATAAGACAGCATGAAAAACTGTTTTTT. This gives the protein CASSQAAQIRQHEKLFF.

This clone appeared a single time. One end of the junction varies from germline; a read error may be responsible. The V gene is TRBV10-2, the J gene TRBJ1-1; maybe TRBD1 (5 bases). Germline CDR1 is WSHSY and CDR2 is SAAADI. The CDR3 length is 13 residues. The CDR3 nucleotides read TGCGCCAGAAGTGAGTCAGCGCCCCGGGGGGCTTTCTTT. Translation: CARSESAPRGAFF.

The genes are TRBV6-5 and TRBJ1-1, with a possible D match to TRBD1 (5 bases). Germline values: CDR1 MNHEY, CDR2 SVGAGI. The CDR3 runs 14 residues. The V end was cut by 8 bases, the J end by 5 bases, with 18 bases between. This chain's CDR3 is CASQREGEGTEAFF. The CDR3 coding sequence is TGTGCCAGCCAACGGGAGGGTGAGGGGACTGAAGCTTTCTTT.

CDR3 DNA: TGCGCCAGCAGCTTGGCCGGGTTGGGCGCGGGAGGAACCTACGAGCAGTACTTC. Residues: CASSLAGLGAGGTYEQYF. This chain links TRBV5-1 with TRBJ2-7; 8 nucleotides align to TRBD2. Germline CDR1 SGHRS, CDR2 YFSETQ. V lost 0 bases and J lost 2; bases outside the gene matches: 13. This CDR3 is 18 amino acids long.

The DNA for the CDR3 is TGTGCCAGCAGCTTATCGGGAGGAAACACTGAAGCTTTCTTT. This gives the protein CASSLSGGNTEAFF. The chain couples TRBV7-2 to TRBJ1-1; D is uncertain. V gave up 2 bases and J gave up 2 bases, with 9 bases separating them. Germline CDR1 is SGHTA and CDR2 is FQGNSA. There are 14 residues in the CDR3. Full variable domain (outside the CDR3, taken from reference TRBV7-2 and TRBJ1-1): GAGVSQSPSNKVTEKGKDVELRCDPISGHTALYWYRQSLGQGLEFLIYFQGNSAPDKSGLPSDRFSAERTGGSVSTLTIQRTQQEDSAVYLCASSLSGGNTEAFFGQGTRLTVV.

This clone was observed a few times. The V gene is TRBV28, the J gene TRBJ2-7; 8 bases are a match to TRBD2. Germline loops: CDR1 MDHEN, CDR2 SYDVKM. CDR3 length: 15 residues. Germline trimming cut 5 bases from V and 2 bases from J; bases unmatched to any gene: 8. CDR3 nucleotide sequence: TGTGCCAGCAGTGAGCGGGTTAGCGGGGCCTACGAGCAGTACTTC. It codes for CASSERVSGAYEQYF. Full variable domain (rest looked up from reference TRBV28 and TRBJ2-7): DVKVTQSSRYLVKRTGEKVFLECVQDMDHENMFWYRQDPGLGLRLIYFSYDVKMKEKGDIPEGYSVSREKKERFSLILESASTNQTSMYLCASSERVSGAYEQYFGPGTRLTVT.

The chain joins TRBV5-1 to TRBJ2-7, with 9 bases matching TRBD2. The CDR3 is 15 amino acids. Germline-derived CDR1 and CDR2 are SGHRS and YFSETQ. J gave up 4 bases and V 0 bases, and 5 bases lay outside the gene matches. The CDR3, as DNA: TGCGCCAGCAGCTTGGAGGGCGGGGGGGCGTACGAGCAGTACTTC. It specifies CASSLEGGGAYEQYF.

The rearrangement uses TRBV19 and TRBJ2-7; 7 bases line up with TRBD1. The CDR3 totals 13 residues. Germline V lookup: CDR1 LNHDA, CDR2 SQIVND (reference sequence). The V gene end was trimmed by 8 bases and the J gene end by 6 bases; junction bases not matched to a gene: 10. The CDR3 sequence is CASGTGERGEQYF. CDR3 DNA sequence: TGTGCCAGTGGAACAGGGGAACGGGGCGAGCAGTACTTC.

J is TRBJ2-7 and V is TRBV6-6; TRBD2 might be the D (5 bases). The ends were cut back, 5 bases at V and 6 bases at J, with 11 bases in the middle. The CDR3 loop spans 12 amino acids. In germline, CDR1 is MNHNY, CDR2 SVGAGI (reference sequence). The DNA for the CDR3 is TGTGCCAGCAGTCCTAATGGACTCGAGCAGTACTTC. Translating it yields CASSPNGLEQYF.